Each of the 32 T cell receptor beta chains below was sequenced from the same sample in a study of cytomegalovirus exposure and HLA in healthy donors. PCR involved 60 Vbeta and 13 Jbeta primers. Measured with immunoSEQ multiplex PCR; TCRdb has only the in-frame clones, and not every one. Seen here are about 150,000 clones, 68% observed once, and the top ten hold less than 5%. Sequenced sample: PBMCs. These receptors were obtained from a man in his fifties or sixties in good health and CMV-seronegative.

This clone was recorded a few times. The J gene is TRBJ2-3, the V gene TRBV7-3; the match to TRBD1 covers 8 bases. The CDR3 consists of 16 residues. J gave up 1 base and V 7 bases, and 10 bases lay outside the gene matches. The germline V gene encodes CDR1 SGHTA and CDR2 FQGTGA. As DNA, the CDR3 is TGTGCCAGCAAGAGACGACAGGGGAGTGGCACAGATACGCAGTATTTT. This encodes CASKRRQGSGTDTQYF.

The chain combines TRBV9 with TRBJ2-1; D is undetermined. Germline V gene lookup returns CDR1 SGDLS and CDR2 YYNGEE. The CDR3 is 15 amino acids. The V gene lost 2 bases and the J gene lost 0 bases, with 9 bases spanning the gap. CDR3: CASSVQPSSYNEQFF. The CDR3 bases are TGTGCCAGCAGCGTTCAACCGAGCTCCTACAATGAGCAGTTCTTC.

The chain employs TRBV2 and TRBJ2-7; TRBD1 matches 7 bases. The germline V gene encodes CDR1 SNHLY and CDR2 FYNNEI. The CDR3 consists of 13 residues. Trimming cost V 7 bases and J 3 bases; bases outside gene matches: 6. CDR3 sequence: CASNLGQRYEQYF. In nucleotides, the CDR3 is TGTGCCAGCAATTTGGGACAGCGCTACGAGCAGTACTTC.

Comment on this clone: Additional DNA sequences in this sample encode the identical CDR3. The rearrangement uses TRBV15 and TRBJ2-4; 7 bases agree with TRBD2. J gave up 7 bases and V 3 bases, and 6 bases lay outside the gene matches. The CDR3 extends over 14 amino acids. CDR1 is LNHNV, CDR2 YYDKDF, per germline (reference sequence). The CDR3 DNA reads TGTGCCACCAGCAGGGAGGGAGGGCTTAACATTCAGTACTTC. It is translated as CATSREGGLNIQYF.

V is TRBV4-3 and J is TRBJ2-3, with D tentatively TRBD2 (5 bases). Trimming shortened V by 0 bases and J by 3 bases, and 10 bases separated the two germline ends. The CDR3 consists of 15 residues. Germline CDR1 and CDR2: LGHNA and YSLEER. DNA of the CDR3: TGCGCCAGCAGCCAAGATACGGGATCGACAGATACGCAGTATTTT. Translation gives CASSQDTGSTDTQYF.

The gene calls are TRBV27 and TRBJ1-1, with TRBD1 matching over 9 bases. V lost 7 bases, J lost 2 bases, and 11 bases stayed unmatched. In germline, CDR1 is MNHEY, CDR2 SMNVEV (reference sequence). CDR3 size: 16 residues. The CDR3 is CASTPGTGFLNTEAFF. CDR3 bases: TGTGCCAGCACACCCGGGACAGGGTTCCTTAACACTGAAGCTTTCTTT.

The chain employs TRBV6-1 and TRBJ2-7, with 11 bases aligning to TRBD2. The V gene end was trimmed by 2 bases and the J gene end by 0 bases; junction bases not matched to a gene: 12. This CDR3 region has 19 residues. Germline CDR1 and CDR2: MNHNS and SASEGT. CDR3 region: CASSERELAGDVRSYEQYF. DNA for the CDR3: TGTGCCAGCAGTGAACGGGAACTAGCGGGAGACGTCCGCTCCTACGAGCAGTACTTC.

This clone was counted between two and nine times. This chain links TRBV7-6 with TRBJ2-3; D gene ambiguous. The CDR3 has 14 residues. Deletions cut 2 bases from V and 5 bases from J, with 11 bases between. The germline V gene encodes CDR1 SGHVS and CDR2 FNYEAQ. The CDR3 is CASSLFSSEDTQYF. CDR3 DNA: TGTGCCAGCAGCTTATTCTCGAGTGAAGATACGCAGTATTTT. Full variable domain (rest looked up from reference TRBV7-6 and TRBJ2-3): GAGVSQSPRYKVTKRGQDVALRCDPISGHVSLYWYRQALGQGPEFLTYFNYEAQQDKSGLPNDRFSAERPEGSISTLTIQRTEQRDSAMYRCASSLFSSEDTQYFGPGTRLTVL.

V gene TRBV7-9 combines with J gene TRBJ1-4; D unresolved. This CDR3 region has 14 residues. Between the trimmed V and J ends, which lost 3 bases and 8 bases, there was a span of 13 bases. Germline CDR1 and CDR2: SEHNR and FQNEAQ (reference sequence). The CDR3 nucleotides read TGTGCCAGCAGCTTTGTACCACCAGGAGAAAAACTGTTTTTT. The encoded protein is CASSFVPPGEKLFF.

This chain uses TRBV6-5 with TRBJ1-3, with 8 bases aligning to TRBD1. The junction had 8 bases not matched to a gene; V was cut back by 8 bases and J by 2 bases. CDR3 length equals 15 residues. CDR1 is MNHEY and CDR2 is SVGAGI in the germline V gene. This CDR3 is CASSNRDRTGNTIYF. In nucleotides, the CDR3 is TGTGCCAGCTCAAACCGGGACAGGACTGGAAACACCATATATTTT.

V and J are TRBV6-6 and TRBJ2-1; TRBD2 might be the D (6 bases). The CDR3 covers 15 residues. The V and J ends lost 2 bases and 0 bases respectively, with 8 bases between them. Per germline, CDR1 MNHNY and CDR2 SVGAGI (reference sequence). In DNA, the CDR3 is TGTGCCAGCAGTTACGCGGGGAGCTCCTACAATGAGCAGTTCTTC. This translates into CASSYAGSSYNEQFF.

This clone was detected only once. This chain connects TRBV5-1 to TRBJ2-3, with TRBD2 matching over 10 bases. V was pared by 10 bases and J by 0 bases, with 5 bases of the junction left unmatched. CDR1 is SGHRS, CDR2 YFSETQ, per germline. The CDR3 sequence is 14 residues long. The CDR3 is CACQTSGSTDTQYF. Here the CDR3 DNA reads TGCGCCTGCCAGACTAGCGGGAGCACAGATACGCAGTATTTT. The full variable domain, completed using reference TRBV5-1 and TRBJ2-3, is KAGVTQTPRYLIKTRGQQVTLSCSPISGHRSVSWYQQTPGQGLQFLFEYFSETQRNKGNFPGRFSGRQFSNSRSEMNVSTLELGDSALYLCACQTSGSTDTQYFGPGTRLTVL.

This chain joins TRBV18 and TRBJ1-2; TRBD1 aligns across 8 bases. V lost 3 bases and J lost 7; bases outside the gene matches: 10. The germline CDR1 and CDR2 sequences are KGHSH and LQKENI. There are 15 residues in the CDR3. CDR3 in amino acids: CASSPAGGVGSGYTF. The CDR3 nucleotides are TGTGCCAGCTCACCCGCAGGGGGCGTGGGGAGTGGCTACACCTTC.

This chain links TRBV7-8 with TRBJ2-3; 7 nucleotides line up with TRBD2. Per the germline V gene, CDR1 is SGHVS and CDR2 is FQNEAQ. After removal of 0 bases from V and 6 bases from J, the junction contained 0 bases not matched to a gene. This CDR3 contains 13 residues. Written as DNA, the CDR3 is TGTGCCAGCAGCTTAGCGGGGGGGGATACGCAGTATTTT. This translates into CASSLAGGDTQYF.

The J gene is TRBJ2-3, the V gene TRBV5-1; D call uncertain. Trimming shortened V by 2 bases and J by 5 bases, and 15 bases separated the two germline ends. The germline V gene encodes CDR1 SGHRS and CDR2 YFSETQ. The CDR3 is made up of 15 amino acids. The CDR3 loop reads CASSFGVTLRDTQYF. The CDR3 bases are TGCGCCAGCAGCTTTGGAGTCACCCTTAGAGATACGCAGTATTTT.

The chain combines TRBV5-4 with TRBJ1-4, with D possibly TRBD1 on 6 matching bases. Germline-derived CDR1 and CDR2 are SGHNT and YYREEE (reference sequence). CDR3 length: 14 amino acids. Trimming shortened V by 5 bases and J by 3 bases, and 11 bases separated the two germline ends. CDR3 sequence: CASSQTGPNEKLFF. DNA for the CDR3: TGTGCCAGCAGTCAAACAGGGCCTAATGAAAAACTGTTTTTT.

This rearrangement joins TRBV28 to TRBJ1-5, with D possibly matching TRBD1 (6 bases). CDR1 and CDR2 (germline): MDHEN, SYDVKM. The V and J ends lost 3 bases and 3 bases respectively, with 9 bases between them. The CDR3 runs to 14 residues. The CDR3 DNA reads TGTGCCAGCAGTTTGGCAGGGGACAATCAGCCCCAGCATTTT. Protein: CASSLAGDNQPQHF.

V gene TRBV28 combines with J gene TRBJ1-2, with unresolved D. CDR3 length: 12 residues. V was trimmed by 6 bases and J by 5 bases, leaving 10 bases between them. The germline CDR1 and CDR2 sequences are MDHEN and SYDVKM. The DNA for the CDR3 is TGTGCCAGCAGCCAAAACAGTTATGGCTACACCTTC. It specifies CASSQNSYGYTF.

The genes are TRBV7-6 and TRBJ2-1; the match to TRBD1 covers 10 bases. The CDR3 spans 14 residues. The V segment lost 5 bases and the J segment 6 bases; nucleotides outside the gene matches: 4. The germline gives CDR1 SGHVS, CDR2 FNYEAQ. CDR3 DNA sequence: TGTGCCAGCAGCCCCGGGACAGGGGTCAATGAGCAGTTCTTC. It yields the protein CASSPGTGVNEQFF.

This rearrangement joins TRBV19 to TRBJ2-7; 7 bases fit TRBD1. Per the germline V gene, CDR1 is LNHDA and CDR2 is SQIVND (reference sequence). V lost 5 bases to trimming and J lost 0 bases; unmatched junction nucleotides: 4. The CDR3 totals 14 residues. CDR3 in amino acids: CASSAWDSSYEQYF. Written as DNA, the CDR3 is TGTGCCAGTAGTGCCTGGGACAGCTCCTACGAGCAGTACTTC.

Concerning this clone itself: The same CDR3 also results from other DNA sequences found in this sample. The chain is built from TRBV27 and TRBJ2-2; D gene unclear. Germline-derived CDR1 and CDR2 are MNHEY and SMNVEV (reference sequence). The CDR3 runs to 12 residues. V lost 6 bases, J lost 2 bases, and 4 bases lay in between. The CDR3 reads CASSPNTGELFF. The DNA for the CDR3 is TGTGCCAGCAGCCCTAACACCGGGGAGCTGTTTTTT.

The chain has TRBV19 and TRBJ1-6, with 7 bases lining up with TRBD1. V shed 3 bases, J shed 9 bases, and the junction held 5 bases outside the gene matches. This CDR3 comprises 14 residues. Germline V gives CDR1 LNHDA, CDR2 SQIVND (reference sequence). CDR3 nucleotide sequence: TGTGCCAGTAGTATGGGGCAGGGGGTTTCACCCCTCCACTTT. This encodes CASSMGQGVSPLHF. Filled out from reference TRBV19 and TRBJ1-6, the complete variable domain reads DGGITQSPKYLFRKEGQNVTLSCEQNLNHDAMYWYRQDPGQGLRLIYYSQIVNDFQKGDIAEGYSVSREKKESFPLTVTSAQKNPTAFYLCASSMGQGVSPLHFGNGTRLTVT.

This sequence joins TRBV27 and TRBJ1-1; 10 bases map to TRBD1. CDR1 is MNHEY and CDR2 is SMNVEV in the germline V gene (reference sequence). This CDR3 is 15 amino acids long. The trim removed 5 bases at V and 3 bases at J, leaving 6 bases unmatched. CDR3 amino acids: CASSEETGGYTEAFF. CDR3 in DNA: TGTGCCAGCAGTGAAGAGACAGGGGGCTACACTGAAGCTTTCTTT.

This chain links TRBV19 with TRBJ2-1; 9 bases agree with TRBD2. The V and J ends lost 4 bases and 1 base, in that order; junction bases with no gene match: 8. Germline V gene data show CDR1 as LNHDA and CDR2 as SQIVND (reference sequence). This CDR3 spans 17 amino acids. CDR3: CASSTPSTSGSYNEQFF. In nucleotides, the CDR3 is TGTGCCAGTAGTACCCCCTCCACTAGCGGGTCCTACAATGAGCAGTTCTTC.

V usage is TRBV7-9 and J usage is TRBJ2-7, with D possibly being TRBD1 (5 bases). CDR1 and CDR2 (germline): SEHNR, FQNEAQ (reference sequence). The CDR3 contains 14 residues. V was shortened by 1 base and J by 4 bases, with 11 bases between the two germline ends. The CDR3 region has the DNA TGTGCCAGCAGCTTAGATGGCAGGGTGTACGAGCAGTACTTC. It encodes CASSLDGRVYEQYF.

The chain couples TRBV25-1 to TRBJ2-7, with 12 bases lining up with TRBD2. The CDR3 runs 15 residues. The germline gives CDR1 MGHDK, CDR2 SYGVNS. V lost 2 bases and J lost 2; bases outside the gene matches: 1. The CDR3 is CASSEASGRAYEQYF. CDR3 sequence (DNA): TGTGCCAGCAGTGAAGCTAGCGGGAGGGCCTACGAGCAGTACTTC.

The sample holds one count of this clone. The chain links TRBV5-1 to TRBJ2-1, with 8 bases lining up with TRBD1. V lost 4 bases to trimming and J lost 8 bases; unmatched junction nucleotides: 8. The CDR3 contains 14 residues. Germline V gene data show CDR1 as SGHRS and CDR2 as YFSETQ. CDR3 nucleotides: TGCGCCAGCAGCAGATCGGGACAGGCGGATGAGCAGTTCTTC. Translation: CASSRSGQADEQFF.

The chain uses TRBV5-6 and TRBJ1-4; 9 nucleotides align to TRBD1. The V and J ends lost 0 bases and 7 bases, in that order; junction bases with no gene match: 7. CDR1 is SGHDT and CDR2 is YYEEEE in the germline V gene. This CDR3 is built from 16 residues. CDR3 protein: CASSLGTGERSEKLFF. The CDR3 nucleotides read TGTGCCAGCAGCTTGGGGACAGGGGAGAGGAGTGAAAAACTGTTTTTT.

A few counts support this clone. The chain carries TRBV10-3 and TRBJ2-2, with 12 positions matching TRBD1. The V gene's germline CDR1 is ENHRY and CDR2 SYGVKD. There are 21 residues in the CDR3. The J segment lost 7 bases and the V segment lost 0 bases, leaving 18 bases of the junction unmatched. The CDR3, as DNA: TGTGCCATCAGTGAGTCCACTCCGGGACAGGGGGCAGGACTAGGCGGCGGGGAGCTGTTTTTT. Translated: CAISESTPGQGAGLGGGELFF.

The gene calls are TRBV5-1 and TRBJ2-1, with 8 bases lining up with TRBD2. CDR1 is SGHRS, CDR2 YFSETQ, per germline. This CDR3 has 16 residues. V shed 4 bases and J 7 bases; nucleotides not matched to a gene: 13. The CDR3 protein is CASSLGDLGRANEQFF. In nucleotides, the CDR3 is TGCGCCAGCAGCCTAGGGGATCTCGGGAGGGCAAATGAGCAGTTCTTC.

The V gene is TRBV19, the J gene TRBJ1-6, with unresolved D. The ends were cut back, 3 bases at V and 5 bases at J, with 11 bases in the middle. The CDR3 contains 15 residues. The germline gives CDR1 LNHDA, CDR2 SQIVND (reference sequence). As DNA, the CDR3 is TGTGCCAGTAGTATTCAAACAGCAAATAATTCACCCCTCCACTTT. Translated, it gives CASSIQTANNSPLHF.

This clone appeared once. This chain connects TRBV27 to TRBJ1-4; D may be TRBD1 (6 bases). Germline CDR1 and CDR2: MNHEY and SMNVEV (reference sequence). The CDR3 is made up of 18 amino acids. V was shortened by 1 base and J by 0 bases, with 15 bases between the two germline ends. The CDR3 sequence: CASSLFPLQGPTNEKLFF. As DNA, the CDR3 is TGTGCCAGCAGTTTATTCCCCCTACAGGGACCAACTAATGAAAAACTGTTTTTT.